This is a list of T cell receptor beta chains from one sample in a study of cytomegalovirus exposure and HLA in healthy donors. Sequenced by immunoSEQ multiplex PCR; TCRdb stores in-frame clones only, minus some. The sample lists some 150,000 clones, approximately 84% seen once, with 2.3% in the top ten. Sequenced material: PBMCs. These receptors were collected from a woman aged 18-29 years in good health and CMV-seronegative. The conserved cysteine and the conserved F or W are not part of the CDR3 here.

CDR3,J,V
ASSLSGQKLSYGYT,TRBJ1-2,TRBV19
AWSRAGNEKLF,TRBJ1-4,TRBV30
ASSSNLAGLDTGELF,TRBJ2-2,TRBV5-1
ASSLQRGIYEQY,TRBJ2-7,TRBV27
ASSSPGTSGSCDEQY,-,TRBV11-3
ASSLASTGGQDTQY,TRBJ2-3,TRBV7-2
AWTRSGTGPYEQY,-,TRBV30
ASSGGGTGIGNQPQH,TRBJ1-5,TRBV2
ASTRAGGYNEQF,TRBJ2-1,TRBV27
ASSQEVGRDETQY,TRBJ2-5,TRBV14
ASSDFYSGGAGRNEQF,TRBJ2-1,TRBV6-1
AWSGTDRKLF,TRBJ1-4,TRBV30
ASSLVHFGPPSYEQY,TRBJ2-7,TRBV11-2
ASSVGGCGYT,TRBJ1-2,TRBV9
SVPSTDTQY,TRBJ2-3,TRBV29-1
ATSRSVNQPQH,TRBJ1-5,TRBV15
AWSDGLAAQETQY,TRBJ2-5,TRBV30
ASSPGRLGEQY,TRBJ2-7,TRBV11-2
ASSRNRGWSGANVLT,TRBJ2-6,TRBV7-9
ASRTDSRANYGYT,TRBJ1-2,TRBV2
ASSLLAARGTTDTQY,TRBJ2-3,TRBV27
ASELAGASPRKY,TRBJ2-3,TRBV28
ASSIRARGSSYNEQF,TRBJ2-1,TRBV5-6
ATSRQGYTGELF,TRBJ2-2,TRBV15
ASSLTGMNTEAF,TRBJ1-1,TRBV9
ASSSFQGLINIQY,TRBJ2-4,TRBV7-9
ASSFRQATYNEQF,TRBJ2-1,TRBV4-1
ASSVLQGTAEAF,TRBJ1-1,TRBV27
AISASGYNSPLH,TRBJ1-6,TRBV10-3
ASSWGTSGSDEQY,TRBJ2-7,TRBV5-1
ATSREEVDWTEAF,TRBJ1-1,TRBV15
ASSYSASGYNEQF,TRBJ2-1,TRBV6-6
ASSLKAGGNEKLF,TRBJ1-4,TRBV5-4
ASSTGGTGFNEKLF,TRBJ1-4,TRBV5-4
ASRSGQGRQPQH,TRBJ1-5,TRBV28
AISDDSYQPQH,TRBJ1-5,TRBV10-3
ASSTLAGPYNEQF,TRBJ2-1,TRBV27